The 22 T cell receptor beta chains below were found in one sample sequenced in a study of blood T cell repertoires in COVID-19. Here immunoSEQ multiplex PCR was the method, and the copy in TCRdb shows in-frame clones only, minus some. The sample lists over 150,000 clones; 76% were seen once. Sequenced input: peripheral blood. The source is a woman at least 80 years old with acute or convalescent COVID-19.

The chain carries TRBV19 and TRBJ2-7; D call uncertain. Trimming left V 5 bases short and J 0 bases short, with 8 bases between. This CDR3 is built from 13 residues. CDR1 is LNHDA, CDR2 SQIVND, per germline (reference sequence). As DNA, the CDR3 is TGTGCCAGTAGTGGGCCAAACTCCTACGAGCAGTACTTC. This gives the protein CASSGPNSYEQYF.

The chain employs TRBV2 and TRBJ1-6; D is unresolved. The germline V and J ends were trimmed by 8 bases and 8 bases, with 10 bases remaining between them. CDR1 and CDR2 (germline): SNHLY, FYNNEI. The CDR3 extends over 12 amino acids. Written as DNA, the CDR3 is TGTGCCAGCGACGTTGGGCATTCACCCCTCCACTTT. This translates into CASDVGHSPLHF.

The V and J genes are TRBV3-1 (or the pseudogene TRBV3-2) and TRBJ2-1; a possible D gene is TRBD1 (5 bases). Per the germline V gene, CDR1 is LGHDT and CDR2 is YNNKEL (reference sequence). The ends were cut back, 0 bases at V and 7 bases at J, with 13 bases in the middle. The CDR3 has 15 residues. The CDR3 DNA is TGTGCCAGCAGCCAAGATACGGCAGGGATAAATGAGCAGTTCTTC. This sequence encodes CASSQDTAGINEQFF.

This clone was seen more than once but under ten times. The chain has TRBV10-3 and TRBJ1-5, with 8 positions matching TRBD1. The germline V gene has CDR1 ENHRY and CDR2 SYGVKD. The V segment lost 0 bases and the J segment 9 bases; nucleotides outside the gene matches: 16. The CDR3 sequence is 18 residues long. Here the CDR3 DNA reads TGTGCCATCAGTGAGTCGACACGAGGGACAGGCCAAAGTGCGCCCCAGCATTTT. Its translation: CAISESTRGTGQSAPQHF.

The rearrangement links TRBV19 to TRBJ1-2; 8 nucleotides match TRBD1. CDR1 and CDR2 (germline): LNHDA, SQIVND (reference sequence). The V and J ends lost 7 bases and 0 bases, in that order; junction bases with no gene match: 13. CDR3 size: 17 residues. This CDR3 reads CASTPQGVPNSNYGYTF. The CDR3 bases are TGTGCCAGTACTCCACAGGGGGTCCCTAACTCTAACTATGGCTACACCTTC.

The genes are TRBV5-1 and TRBJ1-5; D unclear. The V end lost 0 bases, the J end lost 6 bases, and 7 bases lay between the germline ends. Germline CDR1 and CDR2: SGHRS and YFSETQ. The CDR3 consists of 13 residues. The CDR3 DNA reads as TGCGCCAGCAGCTTGGACGGGAGTCAGCCCCAGCATTTT. Translation: CASSLDGSQPQHF.

This clone was seen more than once but under ten times. Written as DNA, the CDR3 is TGCGCCAGCAGTCTTGGTGTGGACAGGACCGAGAACACTGAAGCTTTCTTT. Residues: CASSLGVDRTENTEAFF. The V call is TRBV5-1, the J call TRBJ1-1; the match to TRBD1 covers 7 bases. Germline V gene sequence: CDR1 SGHRS, CDR2 YFSETQ. V lost 5 bases, J lost 1 base, and 14 bases stayed unmatched. CDR3 size: 17 residues. The full variable domain, its missing parts supplied by reference TRBV5-1 and TRBJ1-1, is KAGVTQTPRYLIKTRGQQVTLSCSPISGHRSVSWYQQTPGQGLQFLFEYFSETQRNKGNFPGRFSGRQFSNSRSEMNVSTLELGDSALYLCASSLGVDRTENTEAFFGQGTRLTVV.

CDR3 nucleotide sequence: TGCGCCAGCAGTCATATGGGCTGGACAGGGGGCGATCGGCCTAATGAAAAACTGTTTTTT. It is translated as CASSHMGWTGGDRPNEKLFF. This chain links TRBV23-1 with TRBJ1-4; 11 bases line up with TRBD1. TRBV23-1 is identified as an open reading frame with a role that is uncertain. There are 20 residues in the CDR3. Trimming at V came to 3 bases and at J to 3 bases, leaving 15 bases not matched to a gene.

V gene TRBV7-6 combines with J gene TRBJ2-1; 9 bases line up with TRBD2. The CDR3 is 16 amino acids. V was clipped by 5 bases and J by 9 bases; unmatched bases: 14. Germline-derived CDR1 and CDR2 are SGHVS and FNYEAQ. CDR3 sequence reads: CASSPSGLAGRGEQFF. The CDR3 DNA reads as TGTGCCAGCAGCCCCTCGGGGCTAGCGGGACGGGGTGAGCAGTTCTTC.

The chain is built from TRBV6-1 and TRBJ1-6; possible D gene TRBD1, 6 bases. The CDR3 contains 15 residues. V was shortened by 0 bases and J by 5 bases, with 8 bases between the two germline ends. Germline-derived CDR1 and CDR2 are MNHNS and SASEGT. The DNA of the CDR3 is TGTGCCAGCAGTGAAGCACAGGGAAATAATTCACCCCTCCACTTT. It translates to CASSEAQGNNSPLHF.

The chain has TRBV5-6 and TRBJ1-1, with D possibly being TRBD1 (6 bases). This CDR3 spans 14 amino acids. Germline CDR1 reads SGHDT; CDR2 reads YYEEEE. Deletions cut 1 base from V and 10 bases from J, with 17 bases between. The CDR3 protein is CASSLYGDIATAFF. In nucleotides, the CDR3 is TGTGCCAGCAGCTTGTATGGGGACATAGCGACAGCTTTCTTT.

The rearrangement joins TRBV6-5 to TRBJ2-7; 7 bases match TRBD1. The V gene's germline CDR1 is MNHEY and CDR2 SVGAGI. J was trimmed by 1 base and V by 3 bases; bases with no gene match: 6. The CDR3 is made up of 15 amino acids. This CDR3 reads CASSYEDRDSYEQYF. In DNA, the CDR3 is TGTGCCAGCAGTTATGAAGACAGGGATTCCTACGAGCAGTACTTC.

This clone was seen more than once but under ten times. V gene TRBV5-1 combines with J gene TRBJ1-2; 7 positions match TRBD1. Germline V gene sequence: CDR1 SGHRS, CDR2 YFSETQ. The trim removed 6 bases at V and 3 bases at J, leaving 8 bases unmatched. The CDR3 has 14 amino acids. The CDR3 DNA reads TGCGCCAGCAAGGAGGGGACAGCCGACTATGGCTACACCTTC. This translates into CASKEGTADYGYTF.

This clone was seen only a few times. This chain links TRBV7-8 with TRBJ1-6, with a tentative D call TRBD1 (5 bases). V lost 1 base, J lost 13 bases, and 11 bases lay in between. The CDR3 spans 13 residues. Per germline, CDR1 SGHVS and CDR2 FQNEAQ. The CDR3 reads CASSLVKGRPLHF. The CDR3 DNA sequence: TGTGCCAGCAGCTTAGTTAAGGGGAGGCCCCTCCACTTT.

This clone was observed a few times. The chain couples TRBV6-5 to TRBJ1-1; D is unclear. V lost 0 bases, J lost 11 bases, and 7 bases lay in between. The V gene's germline CDR1 is MNHEY and CDR2 SVGAGI. This CDR3 contains 11 residues. The CDR3 sequence is CASSYSTRAFF. The CDR3 nucleotides are TGTGCCAGCAGTTACTCCACTAGGGCTTTCTTT.

The chain is built from TRBV18 and TRBJ2-7; 8 bases align to TRBD2. Germline CDR1 is KGHSH and CDR2 is LQKENI. This CDR3 has 15 residues. The V gene end was trimmed by 3 bases and the J gene end by 2 bases; junction bases not matched to a gene: 6. The CDR3 DNA follows: TGTGCCAGCTCACCCCCCGGACTAGCAGCCTACGAGCAGTACTTC. Translation: CASSPPGLAAYEQYF.

DNA for the CDR3: TGTGCCTGGTTTAATCCACTTGGGGGCAAGAAGTCCGGGGAGCTGTTTTTT. Translating gives CAWFNPLGGKKSGELFF. The V and J genes are TRBV30 and TRBJ2-2, with D perhaps matching TRBD1 (6 bases). V was pared by 5 bases and J by 6 bases, with 25 bases between. CDR1 is GTSNPN, CDR2 SVGIG, per germline (reference sequence). CDR3 length: 17 amino acids. Combining the CDR3 with reference TRBV30 and TRBJ2-2 gives the whole variable domain SQTIHQWPATLVQPVGSPLSLECTVEGTSNPNLYWYRQAAGRGLQLLFYSVGIGQISSEVPQNLSASRPQDRQFILSSKKLLLSDSGFYLCAWFNPLGGKKSGELFFGEGSRLTVL.

The rearrangement uses TRBV7-7 and TRBJ2-2; TRBD2 matches at 8 bases. The CDR3 has 16 amino acids. Germline V gene data show CDR1 as SSHAT and CDR2 as FNYEAQ (reference sequence). V lost 5 bases to trimming and J lost 3 bases; unmatched junction nucleotides: 8. The CDR3 DNA reads TGTGCCAGCAGCAGTAGCGGGGTACGGGACACCGGGGAGCTGTTTTTT. Its protein is CASSSSGVRDTGELFF.

This clone showed up just once. The chain combines TRBV5-4 with TRBJ2-3, with 8 positions matching TRBD2. Germline trimming cut 4 bases from V and 0 bases from J; bases unmatched to any gene: 4. CDR1 SGHNT and CDR2 YYREEE come from the germline V gene (reference sequence). The CDR3 is 15 amino acids. The CDR3 DNA reads TGTGCCAGCAGCCCCGGGGGGGGTAGCACAGATACGCAGTATTTT. Translated: CASSPGGGSTDTQYF.

The chain employs TRBV2 and TRBJ2-5, with D unresolved. This CDR3 is built from 10 residues. The germline gives CDR1 SNHLY, CDR2 FYNNEI. Trimming left V 4 bases short and J 7 bases short, with 4 bases between. The CDR3 sequence is CASSAGTQYF. The DNA of the CDR3 is TGTGCCAGCAGTGCGGGGACCCAGTACTTC.

The rearrangement links TRBV6-1 to TRBJ2-7; 10 bases fit TRBD2. This CDR3 spans 16 amino acids. Germline CDR1 and CDR2: MNHNS and SASEGT. V was clipped by 0 bases and J by 6 bases; unmatched bases: 8. The CDR3 protein is CASSEATSGTMSEQYF. In DNA form, the CDR3 reads TGTGCCAGCAGTGAAGCAACTAGCGGGACGATGTCCGAGCAGTACTTC.

V is TRBV29-1 and J is TRBJ2-7, with TRBD2 identical over 7 bases. The junction had 11 bases not matched to a gene; V was cut back by 4 bases and J by 2 bases. There are 15 residues in the CDR3. Germline V CDR1 and CDR2: SQVTM, ANQGSEA. The CDR3 nucleotides are TGCAGCGTTGTGGGATCGCGGGGGATTACCTACGAGCAGTACTTC. The encoded protein is CSVVGSRGITYEQYF.